These T cell receptor beta chains were read from a single sample in a study of cytomegalovirus exposure and HLA in healthy donors. Measured with immunoSEQ multiplex PCR; TCRdb has only the in-frame clones, and not every one. In the table there are roughly 180,000 clones, approximately 80% of which are singletons. What was sequenced was PBMCs. The receptor source for this set is a woman aged 30 to 39 in good health and CMV-seropositive. CDR3s include the opening cysteine and the closing phenylalanine or tryptophan. A D gene is named only where the DNA matches it firmly. Only some rows state a clone size, as once, few, many or a class for expanded clones.

d_call	clone_size	v_call	j_call	cdr3_nt	cdr3_aa
NA	few	TRBV6-5	TRBJ1-1	TGTGCCAGCAGTTCAACAGGGTGGGGCGTTGGTTTCTTT	CASSSTGWGVGFF
NA	once	TRBV7-9	TRBJ2-1	TGTGCCAGCAGCTTTCCCAGTTACAATGAGCAGTTCTTC	CASSFPSYNEQFF
TRBD2	NA	TRBV7-8	TRBJ2-1	TGTGCCAGCAGCTCGTTAGCGGGGAACTCCTACAATGAGCAGTTCTTC	CASSSLAGNSYNEQFF
TRBD2	once	TRBV19	TRBJ2-3	TGTGCCAGTCGAATTAGCGGGGCAGGCACAGATACGCAGTATTTT	CASRISGAGTDTQYF
NA	few	TRBV28	TRBJ2-4	TGTGCCAGCTCCTCTGTTAGGGGCGGCAAAAACATTCAGTACTTC	CASSSVRGGKNIQYF
NA	once	TRBV11-3	TRBJ2-6	TGTGCCAGCAGCAACACCCAGTCTGGGGCCAACGTCCTGACTTTC	CASSNTQSGANVLTF
TRBD2	NA	TRBV6-5	TRBJ2-1	TGTGCCGGCTTTAGCGGGGGAACATACAATGAGCAGTTCTTC	CAGFSGGTYNEQFF
NA	NA	TRBV6-5	TRBJ1-3	TGTGCCAGCAGTTACTCATCGATAGACACCATATATTTT	CASSYSSIDTIYF
NA	NA	TRBV21-1	TRBJ2-1	TGTGCCAGCAGCACCCCCCGAACCATAACTAGCCCTAATGAGCAGTTCTTC	CASSTPRTITSPNEQFF
NA	NA	TRBV28	TRBJ2-7	TGTGCCAGCAGGAGAGCGGGTACAGGCTACGAGCAGTACTTC	CASRRAGTGYEQYF